This T cell receptor beta chain was recorded in a study of blood T cell repertoires in COVID-19. Authors' analysis steps: Researchers report that nucleated cell counts were estimated from reference gene primer amplification. Clones were sequenced by immunoSEQ multiplex PCR, and TCRdb holds only the in-frame ones, with some missing. Clone size and V and J calls were adopted from that table, with D and trimming inferred from the DNA. This table holds around 250,000 clones, 86% found once. The CDR3 totals 17 residues. Germline CDR1 is ENHRY and CDR2 is SYGVKD. V lost 2 bases to trimming and J lost 0 bases, with 16 bases between them.

J is TRBJ1-2 and V is TRBV10-3, with D maybe TRBD1 (6 bases). This receptor was taken from a man at least 80 years old with acute or convalescent COVID-19. Sequences were obtained from peripheral blood. Here the CDR3 reads CAISEGDPGHPNYGYTF. The CDR3 DNA reads as TGTGCCATCAGTGAGGGGGACCCGGGACATCCTAACTATGGCTACACCTTC.